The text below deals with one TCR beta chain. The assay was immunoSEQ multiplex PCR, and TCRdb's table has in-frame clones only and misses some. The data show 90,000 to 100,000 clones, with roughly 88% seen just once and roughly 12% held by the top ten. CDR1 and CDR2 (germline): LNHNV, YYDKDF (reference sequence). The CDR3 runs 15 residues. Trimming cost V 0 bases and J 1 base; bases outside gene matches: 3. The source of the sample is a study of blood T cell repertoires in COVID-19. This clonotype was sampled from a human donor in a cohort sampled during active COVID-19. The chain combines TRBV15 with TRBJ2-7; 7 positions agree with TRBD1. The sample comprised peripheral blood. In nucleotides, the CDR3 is TGTGCCACCAGCAGAGAGACAGGGAGATCCTACGAGCAGTACTTC. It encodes CATSRETGRSYEQYF. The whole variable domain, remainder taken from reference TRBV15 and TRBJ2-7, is DAMVIQNPRYQVTQFGKPVTLSCSQTLNHNVMYWYQQKSSQAPKLLFHYYDKDFNNEADTPDNFQSRRPNTSFCFLDIRSPGLGDTAMYLCATSRETGRSYEQYFGPGTRLTVT.